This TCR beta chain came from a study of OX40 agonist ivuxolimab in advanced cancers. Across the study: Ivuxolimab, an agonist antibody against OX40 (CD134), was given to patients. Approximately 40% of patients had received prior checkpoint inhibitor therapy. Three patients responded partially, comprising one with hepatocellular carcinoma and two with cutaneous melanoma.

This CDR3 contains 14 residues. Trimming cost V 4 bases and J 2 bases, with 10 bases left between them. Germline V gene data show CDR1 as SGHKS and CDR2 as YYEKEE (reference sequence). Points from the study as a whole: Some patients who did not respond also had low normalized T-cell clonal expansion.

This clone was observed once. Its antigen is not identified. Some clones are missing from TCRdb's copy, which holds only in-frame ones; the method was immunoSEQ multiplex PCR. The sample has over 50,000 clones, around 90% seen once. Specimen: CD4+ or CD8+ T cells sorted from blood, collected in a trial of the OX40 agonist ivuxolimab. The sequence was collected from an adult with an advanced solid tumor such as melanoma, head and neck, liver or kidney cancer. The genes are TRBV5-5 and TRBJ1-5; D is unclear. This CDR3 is CASSPGGGNQPQHF. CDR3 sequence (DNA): TGTGCCAGCAGCCCCGGTGGGGGCAATCAGCCCCAGCATTTT.